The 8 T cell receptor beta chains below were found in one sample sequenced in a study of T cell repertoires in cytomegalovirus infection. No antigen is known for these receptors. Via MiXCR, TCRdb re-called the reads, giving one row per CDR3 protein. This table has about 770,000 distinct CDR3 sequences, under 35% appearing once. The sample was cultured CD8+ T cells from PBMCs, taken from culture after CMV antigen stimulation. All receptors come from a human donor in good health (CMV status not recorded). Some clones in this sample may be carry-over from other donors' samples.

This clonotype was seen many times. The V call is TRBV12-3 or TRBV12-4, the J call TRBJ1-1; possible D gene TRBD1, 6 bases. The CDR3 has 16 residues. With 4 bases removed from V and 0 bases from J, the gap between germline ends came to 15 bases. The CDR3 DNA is TGTGCCAGCAGTTCCGTCTCAGGGGCGCTGAACACTGAAGCTTTCTTT. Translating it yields CASSSVSGALNTEAFF.

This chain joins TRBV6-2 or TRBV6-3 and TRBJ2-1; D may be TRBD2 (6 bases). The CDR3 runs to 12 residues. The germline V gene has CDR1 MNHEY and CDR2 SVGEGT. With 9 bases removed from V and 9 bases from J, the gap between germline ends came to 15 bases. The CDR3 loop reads CASMGGRSEQFF. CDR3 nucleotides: TGTGCCAGTATGGGGGGTAGGAGTGAGCAGTTCTTC.

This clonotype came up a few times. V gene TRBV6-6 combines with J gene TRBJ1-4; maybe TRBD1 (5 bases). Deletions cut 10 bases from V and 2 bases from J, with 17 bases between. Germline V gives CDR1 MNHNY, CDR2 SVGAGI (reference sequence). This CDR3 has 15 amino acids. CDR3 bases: TGTGCCATTAGCCGAGAGGGGTACACTAATGAAAAACTGTTTTTT. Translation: CAISREGYTNEKLFF.

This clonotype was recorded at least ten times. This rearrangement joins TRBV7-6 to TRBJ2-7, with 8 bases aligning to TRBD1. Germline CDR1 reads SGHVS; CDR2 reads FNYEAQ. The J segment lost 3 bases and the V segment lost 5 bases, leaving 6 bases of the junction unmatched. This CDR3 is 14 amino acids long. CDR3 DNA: TGTGCCAGCAGCCAATACGGACAGGGCTACGAGCAGTACTTC. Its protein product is CASSQYGQGYEQYF.

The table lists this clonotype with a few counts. The CDR3 region is CASSFRREQYF. CDR3 bases: TGTGCCAGCAGCTTTCGACGCGAGCAGTACTTC. The chain carries TRBV13 and TRBJ2-7; D uncertain. This CDR3 is 11 amino acids long. The V end was cut by 3 bases, the J end by 6 bases, with 6 bases between. Germline lookup yields CDR1 PRHDT and CDR2 FYEKMQ (reference sequence).

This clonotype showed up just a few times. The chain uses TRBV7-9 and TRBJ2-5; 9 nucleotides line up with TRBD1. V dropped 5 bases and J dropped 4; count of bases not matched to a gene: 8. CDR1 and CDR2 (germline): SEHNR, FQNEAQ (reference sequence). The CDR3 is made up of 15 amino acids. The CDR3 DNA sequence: TGTGCCAGCAGCAGGACAGGGGTGGGTCGAGAGACCCAGTACTTC. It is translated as CASSRTGVGRETQYF.

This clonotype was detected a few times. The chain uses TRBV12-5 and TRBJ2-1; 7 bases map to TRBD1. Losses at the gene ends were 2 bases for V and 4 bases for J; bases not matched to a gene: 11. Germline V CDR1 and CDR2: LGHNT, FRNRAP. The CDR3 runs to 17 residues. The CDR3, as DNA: TGTGCTAGTGGTTTGAGAGGGGGCCCTACCAGATACAATGAGCAGTTCTTC. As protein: CASGLRGGPTRYNEQFF.

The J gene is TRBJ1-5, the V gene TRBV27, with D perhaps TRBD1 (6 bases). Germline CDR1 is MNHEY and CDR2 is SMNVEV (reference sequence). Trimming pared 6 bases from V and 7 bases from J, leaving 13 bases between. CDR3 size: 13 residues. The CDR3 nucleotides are TGTGCCAGCAGCTCGGACAGCGGACAGCCCCAGCATTTT. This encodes CASSSDSGQPQHF.